This TCR beta chain was found in a study of cytomegalovirus exposure and HLA in healthy donors. General study points: Researchers catalogued roughly 150 TCR beta chains as cytomegalovirus-associated. Whilst most TCR sequences proved rare, a subset of public TCRs occurred across many donors. Sequences of the TCR beta chain were said to predict the HLA-A and HLA-B alleles of most subjects accurately. The study assumed roughly uniform donor sequencing depth for presence/absence analyses.

The ends were cut back, 2 bases at V and 0 bases at J, with 5 bases in the middle. The CDR3 has 13 residues. CDR1 and CDR2 from the germline V gene are SGHVS and FNYEAQ. This clone was recorded once. Antigen: not known. With 60 Vbeta and 13 Jbeta primers, the PCR was carried out. The repertoire was sequenced with immunoSEQ multiplex PCR; TCRdb's copy has only in-frame clones and lacks some. Of hundreds of thousands of clones detected, around four fifths appear once; the ten largest clones hold about 0.77%. Material for sequencing was PBMCs. The chain is built from TRBV7-6 and TRBJ2-7; the D is unclear. The TCR was taken from a boy aged 2-9 years in good health and CMV-seronegative. CDR3 sequence reads: CASSLSSSYEQYF. In DNA form, the CDR3 reads TGTGCCAGCAGCTTATCTAGCTCCTACGAGCAGTACTTC. Full variable domain (rest looked up from reference TRBV7-6 and TRBJ2-7): GAGVSQSPRYKVTKRGQDVALRCDPISGHVSLYWYRQALGQGPEFLTYFNYEAQQDKSGLPNDRFSAERPEGSISTLTIQRTEQRDSAMYRCASSLSSSYEQYFGPGTRLTVT.